Below, 23 T cell receptor beta chains from the same sample are listed, as sequenced in a study of cytomegalovirus exposure and HLA in healthy donors. PCR was performed using 60 Vbeta and 13 Jbeta primers. TCRdb's copy holds only in-frame clones and misses some; the assay was immunoSEQ multiplex PCR. The sample has roughly 170,000 clones; 84% are singletons. The sequencing sample was made of PBMCs. These receptors originate from a girl between 10 and 17 years old in good health and CMV-seropositive.

The V and J genes are TRBV2 and TRBJ2-1; 9 bases map to TRBD2. Unmatched junction bases numbered 5, after V lost 2 bases and J lost 0 bases. Germline loops: CDR1 SNHLY, CDR2 FYNNEI. CDR3 size: 17 residues. This CDR3 is CASSEYLAGFSYNEQFF. DNA for the CDR3: TGTGCCAGCAGTGAATACCTAGCGGGGTTCTCCTACAATGAGCAGTTCTTC. The full variable domain, rest sourced from reference TRBV2 and TRBJ2-1, is EPEVTQTPSHQVTQMGQEVILRCVPISNHLYFYWYRQILGQKVEFLVSFYNNEISEKSEIFDDQFSVERPDGSNFTLKIRSTKLEDSAMYFCASSEYLAGFSYNEQFFGPGTRLTVL.

This clone has just one count. The J gene is TRBJ1-4, the V gene TRBV30; possible D gene TRBD1, 6 bases. The germline gives CDR1 GTSNPN, CDR2 SVGIG (reference sequence). V was cut by 5 bases and J by 0 bases, with 10 bases left in between. The CDR3 is 14 residues long. CDR3 coding DNA: TGTGCCTGGGATGGGACACCAACTAATGAAAAACTGTTTTTT. As protein: CAWDGTPTNEKLFF.

The chain is built from TRBV30 and TRBJ2-2; D perhaps matches TRBD1 (6 bases). Germline lookup yields CDR1 GTSNPN and CDR2 SVGIG (reference sequence). The CDR3 runs to 14 residues. The V end was cut by 2 bases, the J end by 2 bases, with 9 bases between. The CDR3 DNA reads TGTGCCTGGAGTCCAGGGACAAACACCGGGGAGCTGTTTTTT. As protein: CAWSPGTNTGELFF.

The V and J genes are TRBV11-3 and TRBJ2-3, with 7 bases identical to TRBD1. The germline V gene has CDR1 SGHNT and CDR2 YENEEA. This CDR3 has 15 residues. With V trimmed by 5 bases and J by 6 bases, 11 bases remained unmatched. The CDR3 DNA reads as TGTGCCAGCAGCCCCCGGGACAGCCCCCCGGATACGCAGTATTTT. Its protein product is CASSPRDSPPDTQYF.

The chain's CDR3 is CASTLFPDTQYF. CDR3 nucleotide sequence: TGTGCCAGCACCCTATTCCCAGATACGCAGTATTTT. The chain employs TRBV6-1 and TRBJ2-3, with D uncertain. Between the trimmed V and J ends, which lost 7 bases and 4 bases, there was a span of 9 bases. The CDR3 spans 12 residues. Germline loops: CDR1 MNHNS, CDR2 SASEGT.

The chain recombines TRBV5-6 with TRBJ2-7, with D perhaps TRBD2 (5 bases). This CDR3 contains 13 residues. With 6 bases removed from V and 6 bases from J, the gap between germline ends came to 16 bases. CDR1 is SGHDT and CDR2 is YYEEEE in the germline V gene. The CDR3 is CASNLGVAGEQYF. The DNA of the CDR3 is TGTGCCAGCAACCTCGGGGTTGCGGGCGAGCAGTACTTC.

V gene TRBV5-4 combines with J gene TRBJ1-2; D uncertain. The CDR3 is 14 amino acids. Germline lookup yields CDR1 SGHNT and CDR2 YYREEE (reference sequence). Trimming took off 4 bases at V and 3 bases at J, with 13 bases between the two ends. For the CDR3, the DNA is TGTGCCAGCAGCGGCGGGCAGAGGCACTATGGCTACACCTTC. Translated: CASSGGQRHYGYTF.

This clone was picked up one time. The V and J genes are TRBV27 and TRBJ1-1; maybe TRBD1 (5 bases). CDR1 and CDR2 (germline): MNHEY, SMNVEV (reference sequence). Trimming left V 3 bases short and J 1 base short, with 9 bases between. This CDR3 comprises 14 residues. The chain's CDR3 is CASSFREGNTEAFF. CDR3 in DNA: TGTGCCAGCAGTTTCAGGGAGGGGAACACTGAAGCTTTCTTT.

The chain has TRBV5-1 and TRBJ2-3, with 7 bases identical to TRBD1. V gave up 5 bases and J gave up 2 bases; unmatched junction bases: 5. The V gene's germline CDR1 is SGHRS and CDR2 YFSETQ. The CDR3 runs 14 residues. Here the CDR3 DNA reads TGCGCCAGCAGAATGACAGGGTACACAGATACGCAGTATTTT. It yields the protein CASRMTGYTDTQYF.

The chain recombines TRBV9 with TRBJ2-7; 7 bases map to TRBD1. This CDR3 contains 15 residues. V shed 0 bases and J 0 bases; nucleotides not matched to a gene: 3. The germline gives CDR1 SGDLS, CDR2 YYNGEE. The CDR3 loop reads CASSVGDSSSYEQYF. The CDR3 nucleotides read TGTGCCAGCAGCGTAGGGGACAGCAGCTCCTACGAGCAGTACTTC.

The chain uses TRBV30 and TRBJ1-1, with TRBD1 matching over 8 bases. CDR1 and CDR2 (germline): GTSNPN, SVGIG (reference sequence). CDR3 length: 12 amino acids. The trim removed 7 bases at V and 6 bases at J, leaving 7 bases unmatched. In nucleotides, the CDR3 is TGTGCCTTGAGCGCAGGGGGCTCTGAAGCTTTCTTT. Translation gives CALSAGGSEAFF.

The rearrangement joins TRBV30 to TRBJ2-1; the D gene is possibly TRBD1 (6 bases). Trimming removed 1 base at V and 4 bases at J, with 8 bases between. This CDR3 has 13 residues. CDR1 and CDR2 (germline): GTSNPN, SVGIG (reference sequence). The CDR3 spells CAWSGQVYNEQFF. The DNA of the CDR3 is TGTGCCTGGAGTGGACAGGTATACAATGAGCAGTTCTTC.

The rearrangement links TRBV6-1 to TRBJ1-2; D uncertain. V was trimmed by 1 base and J by 2 bases, leaving 11 bases between them. The CDR3 covers 15 residues. Germline V CDR1 and CDR2: MNHNS, SASEGT. CDR3 residues: CASSEGYGRNYGYTF. CDR3 bases: TGTGCCAGCAGTGAAGGATATGGGCGCAACTATGGCTACACCTTC.

The chain links TRBV9 to TRBJ1-2; D call uncertain. Trimming left V 0 bases short and J 5 bases short, with 14 bases between. The CDR3 runs 15 residues. Germline V gene data show CDR1 as SGDLS and CDR2 as YYNGEE. CDR3 protein: CASSVDGEGLYGYTF. In nucleotides, the CDR3 is TGTGCCAGCAGCGTAGACGGGGAGGGATTATATGGCTACACCTTC.

The V gene is TRBV6-6, the J gene TRBJ1-2; D remains unclear. The length of the CDR3 is 13 residues. The V end was cut by 7 bases, the J end by 3 bases, with 12 bases between. The germline V gene encodes CDR1 MNHNY and CDR2 SVGAGI (reference sequence). In DNA, the CDR3 is TGTGCCAGCACCCCAACGACTTACTATGGCTACACCTTC. It specifies CASTPTTYYGYTF.

This rearrangement joins TRBV27 to TRBJ1-1; the match to TRBD1 covers 7 bases. Germline CDR1 reads MNHEY; CDR2 reads SMNVEV (reference sequence). Germline trimming cut 3 bases from V and 5 bases from J; bases unmatched to any gene: 12. This CDR3 has 16 residues. CDR3 coding DNA: TGTGCCAGCAGTTTTATCCAGGGGGTAATCTGGACTGAAGCTTTCTTT. Translating it yields CASSFIQGVIWTEAFF.

The rearrangement uses TRBV6-6 and TRBJ2-5, with D possibly being TRBD1 (6 bases). V shed 6 bases and J shed 4 bases, with 12 bases lying between them. The CDR3 covers 13 residues. The germline V gene encodes CDR1 MNHNY and CDR2 SVGAGI (reference sequence). This chain's CDR3 is CASRQDSRETQYF. The CDR3 region has the DNA TGTGCCAGCAGGCAGGACAGCCGAGAGACCCAGTACTTC.

This chain links TRBV7-2 with TRBJ2-6, with D unresolved. V lost 5 bases to trimming and J lost 19 bases, with 12 bases between them. Germline V gene sequence: CDR1 SGHTA, CDR2 FQGNSA. CDR3 size: 10 residues. This CDR3 is CASSPHLDTF. The CDR3 region has the DNA TGTGCCAGCAGCCCCCACCTAGATACTTTC.

The CDR3 DNA follows: TGTGCCTGGAGTCACTCCCCCAGCGGGGGGGTACGGGAGCAGTTCTTC. Translated, it gives CAWSHSPSGGVREQFF. The chain links TRBV30 to TRBJ2-1; 10 nucleotides match TRBD2. V trimming: 2 bases; J trimming: 10 bases; junction bases outside the gene matches: 14. The CDR3 has 16 residues. Germline CDR1 GTSNPN, CDR2 SVGIG (reference sequence).

This chain links TRBV18 with TRBJ1-1, with 7 bases that match TRBD1. The CDR3 totals 14 residues. The J segment lost 4 bases and the V segment lost 3 bases, leaving 5 bases of the junction unmatched. CDR1 and CDR2 from the germline V gene are KGHSH and LQKENI. The CDR3 DNA reads TGTGCCAGCTCACCGGGCCAGGGGGTCACTGAAGCTTTCTTT. As protein: CASSPGQGVTEAFF.

In its sample, this clone was seen a few times. J is TRBJ1-1 and V is TRBV4-1; D not certain. The CDR3 is 16 residues long. The ends were cut back, 0 bases at V and 1 base at J, with 12 bases in the middle. From germline, CDR1 is MGHRA and CDR2 YSYEKL. The CDR3 spells CASSQDSLTGNTEAFF. In DNA form, the CDR3 reads TGCGCCAGCAGCCAAGATAGCCTTACGGGGAACACTGAAGCTTTCTTT.

The chain is built from TRBV7-8 and TRBJ1-2; 7 bases are a match to TRBD1. V gave up 5 bases and J gave up 4 bases; unmatched junction bases: 7. The CDR3 loop spans 14 amino acids. CDR1 is SGHVS and CDR2 is FQNEAQ in the germline V gene. The CDR3: CASSGGDSGYGYTF. CDR3 DNA sequence: TGTGCCAGCAGCGGAGGGGACAGTGGCTATGGCTACACCTTC.

The V and J genes are TRBV13 and TRBJ2-5; possibly TRBD2 for D (6 bases). The CDR3 is made up of 12 amino acids. Germline CDR1 PRHDT, CDR2 FYEKMQ (reference sequence). The V end was cut by 3 bases, the J end by 4 bases, with 6 bases between. DNA for the CDR3: TGTGCCAGCAGCTTGGAGGGAGAGACCCAGTACTTC. Translated: CASSLEGETQYF.